This passage covers 31 T cell receptor beta chains from one sample sequenced in a study of T cells in Graves' hyperthyroidism and ophthalmopathy. Amplification targeted TCR beta CDR3 regions from RNA transcripts. With the HTBI primer set, the TCR CDR3 went through a first round of RT-PCR. TCRdb fed the multiplex PCR reads into MiXCR, producing one record per CDR3 protein. Of under 400,000 distinct CDR3 sequences in the sample, around 16% were seen once. Sequenced: blood. Source of these receptors: a woman aged 18-35 years with Graves' hyperthyroidism that later progressed to Graves' ophthalmopathy.

The chain employs TRBV27 and TRBJ2-2, with 7 bases lining up with TRBD2. This CDR3 has 16 residues. Germline V gene data show CDR1 as MNHEY and CDR2 as SMNVEV (reference sequence). Unmatched junction bases numbered 10, after V lost 6 bases and J lost 3 bases. The CDR3 DNA is TGTGCCAGCAGGCCTCTAGCGGCAGGGTACACCGGGGAGCTGTTTTTT. Encoded protein: CASRPLAAGYTGELFF.

The V call is TRBV19, the J call TRBJ2-2, with TRBD1 matching over 7 bases. Per the germline V gene, CDR1 is LNHDA and CDR2 is SQIVND (reference sequence). CDR3 size: 13 residues. J gave up 6 bases and V 10 bases, and 8 bases lay outside the gene matches. The CDR3 sequence: CATGQANSGELFF. The CDR3 DNA reads TGTGCCACCGGACAGGCTAACTCCGGGGAGCTGTTTTTT.

This clonotype has ten or more counts. The chain combines TRBV28 with TRBJ1-1; no definite D call. CDR3 length: 14 residues. Trimming stripped 6 bases from V and 1 base from J, with 12 bases between. CDR1 and CDR2 (germline): MDHEN, SYDVKM. The CDR3 bases are TGTGCCAGCAGCTTACTCCGGTCGAACACTGAAGCTTTCTTT. Residues: CASSLLRSNTEAFF.

This clonotype was seen a few times. The gene calls are TRBV6-1 and TRBJ1-3; the match to TRBD1 covers 9 bases. Germline V CDR1 and CDR2: MNHNS, SASEGT. Losses at the gene ends were 6 bases for V and 5 bases for J; bases not matched to a gene: 5. This CDR3 has 14 amino acids. In DNA form, the CDR3 reads TGTGCCAGCAGCGCAACAGGGGGCCGAAACACCATATATTTT. It yields the protein CASSATGGRNTIYF.

Turning to this clonotype: Since a much larger clone is just one base distant, this may be a read error. The gene calls are TRBV7-2 and TRBJ2-4; D uncertain. Germline CDR1 SGHTA, CDR2 FQGNSA. Trimming left V 3 bases short and J 3 bases short, with 9 bases between. This CDR3 region has 14 residues. The CDR3, as DNA: TGTGCCAGCAGCTTCCGCGGTGGCAAAAACATTCAGTACTTC. Amino acids: CASSFRGGKNIQYF.

This clonotype turned up a few times. This chain uses TRBV20-1 with TRBJ2-7, with D possibly matching TRBD1 (7 bases). This CDR3 has 14 amino acids. Between the trimmed V and J ends, which lost 2 bases and 2 bases, there was a span of 13 bases. CDR1 is DFQATT and CDR2 is SNEGSKA in the germline V gene (reference sequence). CDR3 region: CSARKAGGTYEQYF. The DNA for the CDR3 is TGCAGTGCTAGAAAGGCAGGGGGGACCTACGAGCAGTACTTC.

This clonotype was seen ten or more times. This rearrangement joins TRBV5-1 to TRBJ2-1; no clear D gene. There are 14 residues in the CDR3. V dropped 0 bases and J dropped 0 bases, with 4 bases sitting between them. Germline V lookup: CDR1 SGHRS, CDR2 YFSETQ. The CDR3 sequence: CASSLETSYNEQFF. CDR3 DNA sequence: TGCGCCAGCAGCTTGGAAACCTCCTACAATGAGCAGTTCTTC.

The V call is TRBV5-1, the J call TRBJ1-5; D perhaps matches TRBD1 (6 bases). The CDR3 is made up of 15 amino acids. CDR1 SGHRS and CDR2 YFSETQ come from the germline V gene. V gave up 0 bases and J gave up 3 bases, with 10 bases separating them. The CDR3 loop reads CASSLDGGPNQPQHF. DNA of the CDR3: TGCGCCAGCAGCTTGGACGGGGGCCCCAATCAGCCCCAGCATTTT. Combining the CDR3 with reference TRBV5-1 and TRBJ1-5 gives the whole variable domain KAGVTQTPRYLIKTRGQQVTLSCSPISGHRSVSWYQQTPGQGLQFLFEYFSETQRNKGNFPGRFSGRQFSNSRSEMNVSTLELGDSALYLCASSLDGGPNQPQHFGDGTRLSIL.

This clonotype occurred a few times. The V and J genes are TRBV5-8 and TRBJ1-4; maybe TRBD1 (5 bases). V dropped 9 bases and J dropped 0 bases, with 12 bases sitting between them. Germline loops: CDR1 SGHTS, CDR2 YDEGEE. The CDR3 totals 14 residues. The CDR3 is CAISTGPTNEKLFF. CDR3 sequence (DNA): TGTGCCATCTCAACGGGACCAACTAATGAAAAACTGTTTTTT.

The sample holds many counts of this clonotype. The chain combines TRBV20-1 with TRBJ2-4, with D unresolved. This CDR3 is built from 11 residues. CDR1 and CDR2 from the germline V gene are DFQATT and SNEGSKA (reference sequence). Between the trimmed V and J ends, which lost 7 bases and 2 bases, there was a span of 6 bases. The CDR3 loop is CSVQPKNIQYF. The CDR3 coding sequence is TGCAGTGTCCAGCCCAAAAACATTCAGTACTTC.

Only a few counts were recorded for this clonotype. The chain couples TRBV2 to TRBJ2-7, with 10 bases fitting TRBD2. V lost 8 bases and J lost 6; bases outside the gene matches: 10. Germline CDR1 SNHLY, CDR2 FYNNEI. The CDR3 extends over 14 amino acids. The CDR3 DNA sequence: TGTGCCAGCGGACAGCGGGAGGGCCTACGCGAGCAGTACTTC. Its protein is CASGQREGLREQYF.

This clonotype has ten or more counts. The gene calls are TRBV30 and TRBJ1-5; D gene unclear. This CDR3 contains 13 residues. Germline V gene lookup returns CDR1 GTSNPN and CDR2 SVGIG (reference sequence). V lost 1 base and J lost 3, with 7 bases in between. As DNA, the CDR3 is TGTGCCTGGAGTGGGGCCCCCAATCAGCCCCAGCATTTT. Amino acid sequence: CAWSGAPNQPQHF.

This clonotype has a handful of counts. The chain employs TRBV20-1 and TRBJ2-1, with 9 bases matching TRBD2. The CDR3 has 15 residues. With 6 bases clipped from V and 4 bases from J, the junction kept 10 bases outside the gene matches. CDR1 is DFQATT and CDR2 is SNEGSKA in the germline V gene (reference sequence). In DNA form, the CDR3 reads TGCAGTGCCCCTCCTCCGGGACTAGCTTACAATGAGCAGTTCTTC. This gives the protein CSAPPPGLAYNEQFF.

This clonotype was counted ten times or more. The V gene is TRBV7-2, the J gene TRBJ2-1, with D maybe TRBD2 (5 bases). The CDR3 totals 16 residues. Germline CDR1 reads SGHTA; CDR2 reads FQGNSA. The V and J ends lost 1 base and 4 bases respectively, with 14 bases between them. CDR3 sequence reads: CASSLDVGGPYNEQFF. CDR3 DNA: TGTGCCAGCAGCTTAGATGTTGGAGGCCCTTACAATGAGCAGTTCTTC. The variable domain in full, completed from reference TRBV7-2 and TRBJ2-1, reads GAGVSQSPSNKVTEKGKDVELRCDPISGHTALYWYRQSLGQGLEFLIYFQGNSAPDKSGLPSDRFSAERTGGSVSTLTIQRTQQEDSAVYLCASSLDVGGPYNEQFFGPGTRLTVL.

This clonotype was detected many times. CDR3 loop: CASSPGGLIYEQYF. The CDR3 DNA is TGTGCCAGCAGTCCGGGGGGTTTGATTTACGAGCAGTACTTC. The rearrangement links TRBV28 to TRBJ2-7; 7 bases agree with TRBD2. The germline V gene encodes CDR1 MDHEN and CDR2 SYDVKM. The V and J ends lost 5 bases and 4 bases, in that order; junction bases with no gene match: 8. The CDR3 extends over 14 amino acids.

This clonotype was found many times. The J gene is TRBJ2-2, the V gene TRBV20-1, with TRBD2 identical over 13 bases. Germline-derived CDR1 and CDR2 are DFQATT and SNEGSKA (reference sequence). This CDR3 region has 15 residues. V lost 1 base, J lost 7 bases, and 3 bases stayed unmatched. The CDR3 bases are TGCAGTGCTAGAGGGACTAGCGGGAGCGTCGGGGAGCTGTTTTTT. It specifies CSARGTSGSVGELFF.

With respect to this clonotype: The junction differs from germline at one of its ends, possibly a read error. The chain carries TRBV6-2 or TRBV6-3 and TRBJ1-1; a possible D gene is TRBD1 (6 bases). The CDR3 totals 13 residues. Germline assignment: CDR1 MNHEY and CDR2 SVGEGT. CDR3 bases: TGTTCCAGCAGTCAGGGGCTGAACACTGAAGCTTTCTTT. Translated: CSSSQGLNTEAFF.

This clonotype was counted only a few times. The chain links TRBV4-1 to TRBJ2-5, with D perhaps matching TRBD2 (6 bases). V dropped 2 bases and J dropped 4 bases, with 8 bases sitting between them. Looked up from germline, CDR1 is MGHRA and CDR2 is YSYEKL. CDR3 length: 13 residues. CDR3 nucleotide sequence: TGCGCCAGCAGCCAACAGGGAGGAGAGACCCAGTACTTC. Translated: CASSQQGGETQYF.

The genes are TRBV10-3 and TRBJ2-7; TRBD1 matches at 9 bases. The CDR3 totals 16 residues. J gave up 6 bases and V 3 bases, and 12 bases lay outside the gene matches. Germline V gene sequence: CDR1 ENHRY, CDR2 SYGVKD. CDR3 region: CAISDGTGFASLEQYF. The CDR3, as DNA: TGTGCCATCAGTGATGGGACAGGGTTCGCTTCTCTCGAGCAGTACTTC.

This clonotype was counted only a few times. V gene TRBV4-1 combines with J gene TRBJ2-5, with 12 bases aligning to TRBD2. This CDR3 comprises 21 residues. Germline CDR1 and CDR2: MGHRA and YSYEKL. V dropped 3 bases and J dropped 2; count of bases not matched to a gene: 19. CDR3 sequence: CASSHPRGTSGRREGQETQYF. DNA for the CDR3: TGCGCCAGCAGCCACCCTCGGGGAACTAGCGGGAGGAGAGAGGGGCAAGAGACCCAGTACTTC.

There are many counts of this clonotype. V gene TRBV18 combines with J gene TRBJ2-3, with 7 bases fitting TRBD1. Per the germline V gene, CDR1 is KGHSH and CDR2 is LQKENI. This CDR3 has 14 amino acids. V was pared by 2 bases and J by 1 base, with 0 bases of the junction left unmatched. CDR3 in DNA: TGTGCCAGCTCACCAACAGGGGGCACAGATACGCAGTATTTT. It specifies CASSPTGGTDTQYF.

This clonotype was counted only a few times. The chain uses TRBV6-1 and TRBJ2-1; 13 bases align to TRBD2. The CDR3 has 13 residues. After removal of 8 bases from V and 7 bases from J, the junction contained 2 bases not matched to a gene. The germline gives CDR1 MNHNS, CDR2 SASEGT. The CDR3 DNA reads TGTGCCAGCGGGACTAGCGGGATAAATGAGCAGTTCTTC. Residues: CASGTSGINEQFF.

The chain employs TRBV19 and TRBJ2-5; 9 positions match TRBD1. Germline V gene sequence: CDR1 LNHDA, CDR2 SQIVND (reference sequence). V trimming: 1 base; J trimming: 3 bases; junction bases outside the gene matches: 12. This CDR3 has 18 amino acids. The CDR3 coding sequence is TGTGCCAGTAGTATAGGGAGGACTCCGGGACAGGGAGAAGAGACCCAGTACTTC. This gives the protein CASSIGRTPGQGEETQYF.

Note on this clonotype: This may be a read error, as it is one base from a much larger clone. The chain employs TRBV28 and TRBJ2-7, with TRBD2 as a possible D gene (5 bases). Germline V gene sequence: CDR1 MDHEN, CDR2 SYDVKM. This CDR3 spans 13 amino acids. This chain's CDR3 is CSLRALPAYKQYF. Here the CDR3 DNA reads TGTTCACTGAGGGCCTTACCCGCTTACAAGCAGTACTTC. Full variable domain (outside the CDR3, taken from reference TRBV28 and TRBJ2-7): DVKVTQSSRYLVKRTGEKVFLECVQDMDHENMFWYRQDPGLGLRLIYFSYDVKMKEKGDIPEGYSVSREKKERFSLILESASTNQTSMYLCSLRALPAYKQYFGPGTRLTVT.

The chain couples TRBV7-2 to TRBJ2-3; 11 positions match TRBD1. The CDR3 contains 17 residues. V dropped 2 bases and J dropped 4; count of bases not matched to a gene: 8. Germline lookup yields CDR1 SGHTA and CDR2 FQGNSA. The CDR3 nucleotides are TGTGCCAGCAGCTTATTAAGTGGGACAGGGGGAGCAGATACGCAGTATTTT. This codes for CASSLLSGTGGADTQYF.

This clonotype was seen repeatedly, ten times or more. The chain has TRBV3-1 and TRBJ1-1; D ambiguous. V dropped 1 base and J dropped 6 bases, with 9 bases sitting between them. CDR3 length equals 13 residues. CDR1 is LGHDT and CDR2 is YNNKEL in the germline V gene (reference sequence). In DNA, the CDR3 is TGTGCCAGCAGCCAAGTCCGGCGCGCTGAAGCTTTCTTT. Amino acid sequence: CASSQVRRAEAFF.

This clonotype was recorded many times. The rearrangement uses TRBV11-2 and TRBJ2-1; D might be TRBD1 (5 bases). Trimming stripped 4 bases from V and 6 bases from J, with 13 bases between. The germline V gene has CDR1 SGHAT and CDR2 FQNNGV. The CDR3 is 14 amino acids. The DNA of the CDR3 is TGTGCCAGCAGCTCAGGGCCGCATATCAATGAGCAGTTCTTC. Its translation is CASSSGPHINEQFF.

V and J are TRBV14 and TRBJ2-5; TRBD1 aligns across 7 bases. This CDR3 is 16 amino acids long. Trimming cost V 4 bases and J 0 bases; bases outside gene matches: 8. Germline CDR1 is SGHDN and CDR2 is FVKESK. The CDR3 nucleotides are TGTGCCAGCAGCCTTTTACAGGGGTCCAACCAAGAGACCCAGTACTTC. Protein: CASSLLQGSNQETQYF.

This clonotype came up a few times. V gene TRBV20-1 combines with J gene TRBJ2-3; 10 bases are a match to TRBD1. With 8 bases clipped from V and 10 bases from J, the junction kept 9 bases outside the gene matches. Germline lookup yields CDR1 DFQATT and CDR2 SNEGSKA (reference sequence). The CDR3 has 12 amino acids. The CDR3 nucleotides are TGCAGTAGGACAGGGGGGAGTGGTGCGCAGTATTTT. The encoded protein is CSRTGGSGAQYF.

There are a few counts of this clonotype. The genes are TRBV7-6 and TRBJ2-5; tentatively, D is TRBD1 (5 bases). Trimming removed 8 bases from V and 3 bases from J, with 13 bases in between. The CDR3 has 13 amino acids. In germline, CDR1 is SGHVS, CDR2 FNYEAQ. DNA for the CDR3: TGTGCCAGCGTTAAGACAGAGAAAGAGACCCAGTACTTC. Amino acid sequence: CASVKTEKETQYF.

The V call is TRBV24-1, the J call TRBJ2-7, with unresolved D. V gave up 8 bases and J gave up 2 bases, with 6 bases separating them. The CDR3 has 11 residues. From germline, CDR1 is KGHDR and CDR2 SFDVKD. The DNA for the CDR3 is TGTGCCACCAACCAAACCTACGAGCAGTACTTC. Amino acid sequence: CATNQTYEQYF.